This TCR beta chain was sequenced for a study of identifying expanded T cells in peripheral blood. Study findings and constraints: About 1.2 clones differed between technical replicates, versus about 15 and 19 over time. Variance in clone template counts between two-week samples significantly increased with total template count across all healthy donors.

Repertoires were generated with immunoSEQ multiplex PCR, while TCRdb's copy carries only in-frame clones and drops some. Among about 54,000 clones listed, approximately 89% were seen once. From germline, CDR1 is SGHVS and CDR2 FQNEAQ. Trimming removed 5 bases at V and 5 bases at J, with 9 bases between. The CDR3 runs 12 residues. With regard to this clone: The antigen remains unidentified.

During the collection period, no donor immune events like infections were recorded. The rearrangement uses TRBV7-8 and TRBJ2-5; D call uncertain. Sequencing input: blood. The sequence was obtained from a person aged 18 to 75 in good health. The CDR3 here is CASSPVAETQYF. Written as DNA, the CDR3 is TGTGCCAGCAGCCCCGTCGCGGAGACCCAGTACTTC.